The 17 T cell receptor beta chains presented below share a single source sample, sequenced in a study of cytomegalovirus exposure and HLA in healthy donors. In the PCR, 60 Vbeta and 13 Jbeta primers were used. Produced via immunoSEQ multiplex PCR; TCRdb's table is partial and in-frame only. The sample lists about 180,000 clones, 65% to 80% occurring once. Sequencing was performed on PBMCs. Every receptor here comes from a woman between 25 and 40 years old in good health and CMV-seropositive.

This rearrangement joins TRBV6-6 to TRBJ1-2; D remains unclear. The germline V gene has CDR1 MNHNY and CDR2 SVGAGI (reference sequence). CDR3 size: 11 residues. V lost 5 bases and J 5 bases, leaving 6 bases between the germline ends. For the CDR3, the DNA is TGTGCCAGCAGTGGCTTGTATGGCTACACCTTC. Protein sequence: CASSGLYGYTF.

The chain recombines TRBV5-4 with TRBJ2-3, with D unresolved. CDR3 length equals 13 residues. In germline, CDR1 is SGHNT, CDR2 YYREEE (reference sequence). V lost 9 bases and J lost 1, with 12 bases in between. This chain's CDR3 is CATSSGRTDTQYF. The CDR3 region has the DNA TGTGCCACCTCATCCGGTCGCACAGATACGCAGTATTTT.

This clone was detected a few times. The chain links TRBV6-1 to TRBJ2-7; D unresolved. The length of the CDR3 is 14 residues. Trimming shortened V by 2 bases and J by 1 base, and 9 bases separated the two germline ends. Per the germline V gene, CDR1 is MNHNS and CDR2 is SASEGT. The CDR3 DNA sequence: TGTGCCAGCAGTGAACTCACGGGTTCCTACGAGCAGTACTTC. Residues: CASSELTGSYEQYF.

V and J are TRBV2 and TRBJ2-4; the match to TRBD2 covers 8 bases. The CDR3 contains 15 residues. Germline assignment: CDR1 SNHLY and CDR2 FYNNEI. V lost 0 bases and J lost 3; bases outside the gene matches: 1. The CDR3 coding sequence is TGTGCCAGCAGTGAAGCGCGGGGGGACAAAAACATTCAGTACTTC. Protein: CASSEARGDKNIQYF.

The rearrangement links TRBV11-2 to TRBJ2-7, with 15 positions matching TRBD2. The J call may be wrong; the DNA end is better matched by TRBJ2-5. In germline, CDR1 is SGHAT, CDR2 FQNNGV. This CDR3 spans 17 amino acids. The chain's CDR3 is CASSFWTSGGAEETQYF. CDR3 DNA: TGTGCCAGCAGCTTTTGGACTAGCGGGGGGGCGGAAGAGACCCAGTACTTC.

The J gene is TRBJ2-1, the V gene TRBV6-5; no clear D gene. Germline V gene sequence: CDR1 MNHEY, CDR2 SVGAGI. V was shortened by 6 bases and J by 0 bases, with 6 bases between the two germline ends. The CDR3 is 13 residues long. The CDR3 protein is CASSRSSYNEQFF. The CDR3 coding sequence is TGTGCCAGCAGCCGGAGCTCCTACAATGAGCAGTTCTTC.

This CDR3 reads CASSPGGAVSYEQYF. The CDR3 bases are TGTGCCAGCAGCCCCGGGGGAGCCGTCTCCTACGAGCAGTACTTC. V gene TRBV9 combines with J gene TRBJ2-7; TRBD2 is a possible D gene (6 bases). V gave up 4 bases and J gave up 0 bases, with 14 bases separating them. This CDR3 is built from 15 residues. Germline V CDR1 and CDR2: SGDLS, YYNGEE.

This chain uses TRBV2 with TRBJ1-5, with 8 bases that match TRBD1. V lost 4 bases to trimming and J lost 3 bases; unmatched junction nucleotides: 2. CDR3 size: 14 residues. In germline, CDR1 is SNHLY, CDR2 FYNNEI. CDR3 sequence (DNA): TGTGCCAGCAGTGTACAGGGGGTCAATCAGCCCCAGCATTTT. Amino acid sequence: CASSVQGVNQPQHF.

This clone was seen a handful of times. The rearrangement links TRBV7-2 to TRBJ1-2; possibly TRBD1 for D (6 bases). The length of the CDR3 is 15 residues. The V gene's germline CDR1 is SGHTA and CDR2 FQGNSA. Trimming cost V 2 bases and J 0 bases, with 10 bases left between them. The CDR3 DNA reads TGTGCCAGCAGCTTACAGGGGAAAGCTAACTATGGCTACACCTTC. Translation gives CASSLQGKANYGYTF.

The chain combines TRBV9 with TRBJ2-7; D is perhaps TRBD1 (8 bases). This CDR3 has 14 amino acids. V was trimmed by 6 bases and J by 2 bases, leaving 15 bases between them. Per the germline V gene, CDR1 is SGDLS and CDR2 is YYNGEE. The CDR3 reads CASNRGGEAYEQYF. CDR3 sequence (DNA): TGTGCCAGCAACAGGGGGGGGGAGGCCTACGAGCAGTACTTC.

The rearrangement links TRBV13 to TRBJ2-7; the D gene is possibly TRBD1 (6 bases). Germline values: CDR1 PRHDT, CDR2 FYEKMQ (reference sequence). Trimming cost V 3 bases and J 0 bases, with 9 bases left between them. The CDR3 runs 14 residues. In DNA form, the CDR3 reads TGTGCCAGCAGCTTTACAGGGCGCTCCTACGAGCAGTACTTC. Its protein product is CASSFTGRSYEQYF.

This sequence joins TRBV7-9 and TRBJ1-5; D gene uncertain. Germline values: CDR1 SEHNR, CDR2 FQNEAQ (reference sequence). The V end lost 4 bases, the J end lost 4 bases, and 17 bases lay between the germline ends. The CDR3 is 16 residues long. The CDR3 protein is CASSSRELRGNQPQHF. CDR3 in DNA: TGTGCCAGCAGCTCCCGAGAGCTTAGAGGGAATCAGCCCCAGCATTTT.

The chain has TRBV4-3 and TRBJ1-1; TRBD1 aligns across 8 bases. The J segment lost 4 bases and the V segment lost 1 base, leaving 11 bases of the junction unmatched. This CDR3 has 17 residues. In germline, CDR1 is LGHNA, CDR2 YSLEER. The CDR3, as DNA: TGCGCCAGCAGCCAAGCTTCTTGGACAGGGAGGGGCACTGAAGCTTTCTTT. It encodes CASSQASWTGRGTEAFF.

The gene calls are TRBV6-4 and TRBJ1-3; tentatively, D is TRBD1 (6 bases). Germline values: CDR1 MRHNA, CDR2 SNTAGT. The CDR3 totals 16 residues. V lost 4 bases to trimming and J lost 2 bases, with 15 bases between them. CDR3 nucleotide sequence: TGTGCCAGCAGTGGCGCAGGGGATTTAGCTGGAAACACCATATATTTT. Protein: CASSGAGDLAGNTIYF.

This clone was observed a single time. The J gene is TRBJ2-1, the V gene TRBV29-1; D may be TRBD2 (6 bases). Between the trimmed V and J ends, which lost 1 base and 12 bases, there was a span of 10 bases. CDR3 length equals 11 residues. Germline V CDR1 and CDR2: SQVTM, ANQGSEA. The CDR3 is CSVEGRRGQFF. For the CDR3, the DNA is TGCAGCGTTGAAGGAAGGAGGGGGCAGTTCTTC.

This chain connects TRBV7-2 to TRBJ2-2; the D gene is possibly TRBD1 (6 bases). The CDR3 is 18 residues long. Germline CDR1 is SGHTA and CDR2 is FQGNSA. The V end lost 2 bases, the J end lost 1 base, and 17 bases lay between the germline ends. The CDR3 DNA is TGTGCCAGCAGCTTACATGGAGTCAGGGGCCGGAACACCGGGGAGCTGTTTTTT. Translation gives CASSLHGVRGRNTGELFF.

V and J are TRBV9 and TRBJ2-2, with 13 bases aligning to TRBD2. Germline CDR1 SGDLS, CDR2 YYNGEE. J was trimmed by 1 base and V by 4 bases; bases with no gene match: 1. This CDR3 has 16 residues. CDR3 sequence reads: CASSRLAGGNTGELFF. The CDR3 DNA sequence: TGTGCCAGCAGCCGACTAGCGGGGGGGAACACCGGGGAGCTGTTTTTT.